The clone carrying this T cell receptor beta chain has more than one count but fewer than ten. The antigen is unknown. The data originate from a study of T cell repertoires in cytomegalovirus infection. The study's findings and limits: Summed public TCR beta family frequency identified CMV carriers bearing the relevant HLA.

TCRdb itself ran the reads through MiXCR, one entry per CDR3 protein. The sample lists fewer than 1,000,000 distinct CDR3 sequences; approximately 32% were seen once. The germline V gene encodes CDR1 SEHNR and CDR2 FQNEAQ (reference sequence). The CDR3 spans 15 residues. V was clipped by 3 bases and J by 5 bases; unmatched bases: 5. The chain carries TRBV7-9 and TRBJ2-2, with 8 bases matching TRBD1. Sequencing used cultured CD8+ T cells from PBMCs, obtained from culture after CMV antigen stimulation. The sequence came from a human donor in good health (CMV status not recorded). Some clones in this sample may be carry-over from other donors' samples. This chain's CDR3 is CASSFGDRNTGELFF. The CDR3, as DNA: TGTGCCAGCAGCTTTGGGGACAGGAATACCGGGGAGCTGTTTTTT.